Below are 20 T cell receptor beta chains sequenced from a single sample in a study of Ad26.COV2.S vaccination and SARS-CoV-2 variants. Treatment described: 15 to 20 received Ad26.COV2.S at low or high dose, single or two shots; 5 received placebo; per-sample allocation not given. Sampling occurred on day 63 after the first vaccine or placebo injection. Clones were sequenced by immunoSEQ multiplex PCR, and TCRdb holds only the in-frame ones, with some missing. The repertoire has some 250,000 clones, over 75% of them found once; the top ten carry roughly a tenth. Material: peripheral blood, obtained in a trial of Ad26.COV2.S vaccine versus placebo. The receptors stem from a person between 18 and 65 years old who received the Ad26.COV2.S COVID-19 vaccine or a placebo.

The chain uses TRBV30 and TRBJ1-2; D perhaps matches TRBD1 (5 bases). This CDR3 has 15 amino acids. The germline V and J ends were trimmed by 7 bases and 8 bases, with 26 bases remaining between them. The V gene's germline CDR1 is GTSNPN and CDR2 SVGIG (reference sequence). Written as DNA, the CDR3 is TGTGCCTACTCCTCCCCCGCAGGGAACCCTCAAGGCTACACCTTC. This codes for CAYSSPAGNPQGYTF.

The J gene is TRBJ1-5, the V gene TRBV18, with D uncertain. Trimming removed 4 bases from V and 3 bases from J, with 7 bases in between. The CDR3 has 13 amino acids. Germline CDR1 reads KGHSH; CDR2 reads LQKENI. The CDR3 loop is CASSRMNNQPQHF. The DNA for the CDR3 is TGTGCCAGCTCACGGATGAACAATCAGCCCCAGCATTTT.

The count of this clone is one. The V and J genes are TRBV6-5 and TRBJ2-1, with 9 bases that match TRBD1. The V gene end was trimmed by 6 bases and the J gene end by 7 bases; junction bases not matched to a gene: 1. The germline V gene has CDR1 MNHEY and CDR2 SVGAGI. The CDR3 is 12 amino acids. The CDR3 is CASRTGGNEQFF. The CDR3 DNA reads TGTGCCAGCAGGACAGGGGGGAATGAGCAGTTCTTC.

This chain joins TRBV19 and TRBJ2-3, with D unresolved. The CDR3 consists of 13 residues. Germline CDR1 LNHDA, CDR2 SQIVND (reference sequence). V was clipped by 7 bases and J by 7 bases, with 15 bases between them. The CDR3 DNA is TGTGCCAGTATAAAGCCCCTCACGAATACGCAGTATTTT. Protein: CASIKPLTNTQYF.

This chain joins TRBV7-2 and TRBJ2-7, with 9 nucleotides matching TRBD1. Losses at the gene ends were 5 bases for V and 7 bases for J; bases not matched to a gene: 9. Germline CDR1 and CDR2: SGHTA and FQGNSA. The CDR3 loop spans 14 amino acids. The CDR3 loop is CASSKTQGAGEQYF. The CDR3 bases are TGTGCCAGCAGCAAGACACAGGGGGCAGGGGAGCAGTACTTC.

CDR3 bases: TGTGCCAGCTCACCACCGGGGGGGGCCTATGGCTACACCTTC. It is translated as CASSPPGGAYGYTF. This chain links TRBV18 with TRBJ1-2; TRBD1 is a possible D gene (6 bases). The germline V gene has CDR1 KGHSH and CDR2 LQKENI. The germline V and J ends were trimmed by 0 bases and 4 bases, with 9 bases remaining between them. The CDR3 consists of 14 residues. Using reference TRBV18 and TRBJ1-2 for the parts outside the CDR3, the full variable domain is NAGVMQNPRHLVRRRGQEARLRCSPMKGHSHVYWYRQLPEEGLKFMVYLQKENIIDESGMPKERFSAEFPKEGPSILRIQQVVRGDSAAYFCASSPPGGAYGYTFGSGTRLTVV.

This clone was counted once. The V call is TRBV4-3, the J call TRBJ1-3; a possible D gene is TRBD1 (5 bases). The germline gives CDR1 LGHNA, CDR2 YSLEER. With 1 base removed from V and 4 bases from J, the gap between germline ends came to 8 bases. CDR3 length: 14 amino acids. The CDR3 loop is CASSQVAGGNTIYF. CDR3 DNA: TGCGCCAGCAGCCAAGTAGCAGGGGGAAACACCATATATTTT.

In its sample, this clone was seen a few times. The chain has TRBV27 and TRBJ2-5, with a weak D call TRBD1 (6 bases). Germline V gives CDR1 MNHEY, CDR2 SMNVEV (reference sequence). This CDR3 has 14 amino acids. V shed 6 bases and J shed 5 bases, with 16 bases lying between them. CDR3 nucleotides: TGTGCCAGCAGCCTACAGGGTCCCCAGGAGACCCAGTACTTC. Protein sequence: CASSLQGPQETQYF.

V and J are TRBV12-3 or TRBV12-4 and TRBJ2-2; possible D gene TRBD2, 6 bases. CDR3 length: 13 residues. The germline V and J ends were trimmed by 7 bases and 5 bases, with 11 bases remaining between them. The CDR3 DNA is TGTGCCAGCACCAGGGACTTAACCGGGGAGCTGTTTTTT. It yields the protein CASTRDLTGELFF.

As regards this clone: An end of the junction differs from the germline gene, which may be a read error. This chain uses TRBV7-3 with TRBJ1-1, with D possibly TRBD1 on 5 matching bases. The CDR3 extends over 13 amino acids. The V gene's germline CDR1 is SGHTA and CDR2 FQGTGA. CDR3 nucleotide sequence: TGTGCCAGCAGCTTAAAGGGGAACTCTGAAGCTTTCTTT. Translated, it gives CASSLKGNSEAFF.

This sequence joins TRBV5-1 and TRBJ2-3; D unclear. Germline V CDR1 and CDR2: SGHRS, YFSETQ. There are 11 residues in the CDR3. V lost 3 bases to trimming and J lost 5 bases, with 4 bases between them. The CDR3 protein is CASSSGDTQYF. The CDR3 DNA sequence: TGCGCCAGCAGCTCGGGAGATACGCAGTATTTT.

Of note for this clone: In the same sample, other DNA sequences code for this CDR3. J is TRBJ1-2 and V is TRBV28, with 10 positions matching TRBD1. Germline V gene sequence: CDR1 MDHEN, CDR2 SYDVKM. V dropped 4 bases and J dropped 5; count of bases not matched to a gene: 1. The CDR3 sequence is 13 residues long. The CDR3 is CASSWGQGYGYTF. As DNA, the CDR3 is TGTGCCAGCAGTTGGGGACAGGGGTATGGCTACACCTTC.

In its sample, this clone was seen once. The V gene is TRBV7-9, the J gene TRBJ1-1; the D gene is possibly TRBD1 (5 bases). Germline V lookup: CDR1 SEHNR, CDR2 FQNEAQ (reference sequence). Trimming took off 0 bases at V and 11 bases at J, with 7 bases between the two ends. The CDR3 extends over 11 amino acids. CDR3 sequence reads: CASSLAGVAFF. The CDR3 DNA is TGTGCCAGCAGCTTAGCGGGGGTGGCTTTCTTT.

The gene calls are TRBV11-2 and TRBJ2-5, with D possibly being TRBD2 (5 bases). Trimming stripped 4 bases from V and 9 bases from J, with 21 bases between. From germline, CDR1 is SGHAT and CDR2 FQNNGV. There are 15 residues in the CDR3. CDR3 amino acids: CASSSLGASTEAQYF. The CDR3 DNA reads TGTGCCAGCAGCTCCCTAGGAGCGTCAACGGAGGCCCAGTACTTC.

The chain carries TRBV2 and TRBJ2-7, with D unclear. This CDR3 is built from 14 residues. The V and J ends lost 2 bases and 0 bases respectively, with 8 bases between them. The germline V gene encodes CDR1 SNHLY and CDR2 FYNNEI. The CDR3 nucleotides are TGTGCCAGCAGTGAAACTCACAACTCCTACGAGCAGTACTTC. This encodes CASSETHNSYEQYF.

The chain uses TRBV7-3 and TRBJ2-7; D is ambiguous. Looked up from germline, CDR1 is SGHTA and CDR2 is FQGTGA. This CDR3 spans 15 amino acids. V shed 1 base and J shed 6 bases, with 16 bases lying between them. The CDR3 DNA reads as TGTGCCAGCAGCTTAAGGGGTGGGATAGGCGTCGAGCAGTACTTC. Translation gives CASSLRGGIGVEQYF.

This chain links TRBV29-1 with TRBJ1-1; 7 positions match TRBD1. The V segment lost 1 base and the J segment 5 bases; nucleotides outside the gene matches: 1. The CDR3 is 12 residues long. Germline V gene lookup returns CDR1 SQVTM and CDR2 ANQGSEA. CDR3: CSVEVQGTEAFF. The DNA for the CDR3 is TGCAGCGTTGAAGTACAGGGGACTGAAGCTTTCTTT.

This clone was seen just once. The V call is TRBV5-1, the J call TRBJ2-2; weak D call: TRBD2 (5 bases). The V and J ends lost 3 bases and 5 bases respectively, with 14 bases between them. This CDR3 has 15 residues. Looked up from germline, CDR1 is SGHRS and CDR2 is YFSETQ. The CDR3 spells CASSSRSSATGELFF. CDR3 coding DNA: TGCGCCAGCAGCTCCAGGAGTAGCGCAACCGGGGAGCTGTTTTTT.

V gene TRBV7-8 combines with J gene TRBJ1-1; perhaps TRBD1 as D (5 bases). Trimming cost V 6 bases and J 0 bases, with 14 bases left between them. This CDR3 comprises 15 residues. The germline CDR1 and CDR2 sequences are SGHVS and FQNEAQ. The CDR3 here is CASRIQGSMNTEAFF. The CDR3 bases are TGTGCCAGCAGGATCCAGGGTTCCATGAACACTGAAGCTTTCTTT. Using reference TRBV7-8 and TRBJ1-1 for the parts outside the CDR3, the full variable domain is GAGVSQSPRYKVAKRGQDVALRCDPISGHVSLFWYQQALGQGPEFLTYFQNEAQLDKSGLPSDRFFAERPEGSVSTLKIQRTQQEDSAVYLCASRIQGSMNTEAFFGQGTRLTVV.

The CDR3 DNA is TGTGCCAGCACCCTGGGGGGGAAGAAATATGGCTACACCTTC. This codes for CASTLGGKKYGYTF. The gene calls are TRBV28 and TRBJ1-2; tentative D call: TRBD1 (5 bases). Per the germline V gene, CDR1 is MDHEN and CDR2 is SYDVKM. The CDR3 contains 14 residues. V lost 7 bases to trimming and J lost 5 bases, with 17 bases between them.